This TCR beta chain was sequenced for a study of OX40 agonist ivuxolimab in advanced cancers. This clone has just one count. Its antigen is not known. Findings and limits, study-wide: More expanded clones were seen, on average, in CD8+ T cells than in CD4+.

TCRdb's table, derived via immunoSEQ multiplex PCR, lists solely in-frame clones and lacks some. This table has around 76,000 clones, 60% to 80% appearing once. Germline V CDR1 and CDR2: SNHLY, FYNNEI. The CDR3 contains 15 residues. V trimming: 4 bases; J trimming: 4 bases; junction bases outside the gene matches: 3. This specimen was CD4+ or CD8+ T cells sorted from blood, taken in a trial of the OX40 agonist ivuxolimab. The J gene is TRBJ2-1, the V gene TRBV2; 11 bases are a match to TRBD2. This TCR was sampled from an adult with an advanced solid tumor such as melanoma, head and neck, liver or kidney cancer. CDR3 sequence (DNA): TGTGCCAGCAGTGTTACTAGCGGGAGTTACAATGAGCAGTTCTTC. This codes for CASSVTSGSYNEQFF.